This TCR beta chain was recorded in a study of PD-1 blockade in classical Hodgkin lymphoma. Measured with immunoSEQ multiplex PCR; TCRdb has only the in-frame clones, and not every one. Among tens of thousands of clones listed, approximately 85% were seen once. The time point is: cycle 4 day 1 (C4D1), after 5 to 7 weeks of nivolumab. Brentuximab vedotin exposure varied among the patients, all of whom had relapsed after autologous stem cell transplantation. Magnetic depletion of unwanted cells isolated CD4+ T cells from thawed PBMCs. Trimming took off 0 bases at V and 3 bases at J, with 6 bases between the two ends. The CDR3 loop spans 13 amino acids. CDR1 and CDR2 (germline): WNHNN, SYGVQD (reference sequence). This clone was picked up one time.

The rearrangement uses TRBV10-1 and TRBJ2-7; D is ambiguous. The clonotype originates from a human donor with classical Hodgkin lymphoma. This material consisted of CD4+ T cells from blood, taken before the fourth cycle of nivolumab. CDR3 region: CASSESKGYEQYF. CDR3 coding DNA: TGCGCCAGCAGTGAGTCGAAGGGCTACGAGCAGTACTTC.